This paragraph reports one T cell receptor beta chain. This clonotype was recorded a few times. Its binding antigen is unknown. No much larger clone is present one base from it, and per-base qualities are unavailable. The data stem from a study of identical twins listed by TCRdb under 2016. With regard to the full study: TCR alpha and beta repertoires from monozygotic twins, unrelated adults of various ages and cord blood were deep-sequenced to test whether fetal clonotypes persist. To rule out contamination, the twin experiments were replicated at different times with different library preparation protocols.

CDR3 length: 15 amino acids, cysteine to phenylalanine. The kept DNA is CDR3 alone, 45 bases in frame from the first base. Trimming removed 3 bases from V and 5 bases from J; the gene matches leave 6 bases unexplained. Every donor was a healthy Caucasian. Three pairs of female monozygotic twins, all aged roughly 18 to 29 years, were included in the twin cohort. RNA for TCR libraries was isolated from peripheral blood mononuclear cells. The library was obtained by 5' RACE. Instrument on record: Illumina HiSeq 2000. A universal primer binding site was introduced by template switching, and a unique molecular identifier was present in the final cDNA, enabling accurate counting of TCR cDNA molecules. Specific primers in the conserved constant-segment region were used to synthesize first-strand cDNA for the TCR alpha and beta chains. To control for contamination, every cDNA library carried two barcodes: a SMART-Mk sample barcode plus Illumina barcodes. Two successive PCR steps introduced TruSeq adapter sequences along with Illumina sample barcodes. The TCR alpha and beta cDNA libraries were sequenced on the Illumina HiSeq platform using custom primers. The original pipeline was this. Unique molecular identifiers were extracted from raw reads with MiGEC, and CDR3 positions were determined with MiXCR. For each individual, recombination models were inferred using an EM algorithm with the repgenHMM and IGoR tools. The analysis of shared clonotypes was done with the tcR package in R, with sharing normalized by the product of cloneset sizes. Out-of-frame nonproductive sequences were analyzed to study raw recombination free of thymic and clonal selection effects. TCRdb reran the public reads through fastp at Q25 and MiXCR, keeping productive beta chains. For every CDR3 protein sequence, its rows merge into one entry that carries the most common genes and DNA. For this entry, the V and J calls and clone size follow TCRdb and not the study's own pipeline. For this sample the table gives 600,000 to 850,000 distinct CDR3 sequences, of which 18% were detected only once. The ten top clones hold under 15% of the sample.

Findings and caveats that apply to the study as a whole: Recombination models systematically underestimated out-of-frame TCR alpha sharing in monozygotic twins but agreed with sharing between unrelated individuals. Compared with coincidental sharing between unrelated individuals, out-of-frame TCR alpha sequences shared between twins showed an excess of sequences with low generation probability. Conclusions relied on cross-sectional statistical analysis, since the same donors could not be followed over many years. Abundant cord blood beta clonotypes carried fewer insertions; young adult naive repertoires showed a weaker similar trend, while memory repertoires showed none. Invariant T cells such as MAIT and iNKT could partly confound zero-insertion analyses, although diverse VJ usage argued against such confounding for most clonotypes. The excess sharing between twins in beta out-of-frame sequences was weaker because fewer shared sequences reduced the signal-to-noise ratio.

The sample was also linked to a second study, of T cells expressing NK-cell markers. According to the second study: In sorted CD3+CD56+NKG2C+, CD3+CD56+NKG2C- and CD3+CD56-NKG2C+ T-cell subsets from 7 or 8 donors, TCR beta-chain repertoires were profiled. Among the eight sequenced donors, seven were HCMV-seropositive and one was HCMV-seronegative. To restrict sorting to alphabetaTCR-expressing T cells, an anti-gammadeltaTCR antibody was added in several experiments. For six donors, the dominant CD3+CD56+NKG2C+ clonotypes were among the top 10 CD8+ clonotypes and accounted for about 1.0-7.5% of CD8+ T cells. Those dominant clonotypes were again the most abundant among CD3+CD56-NKG2C+ cells in a handful of donors, at about 28.3-60.1%. It remained unclear whether the expanded NKG2C-expressing T cell clones were specific for HCMV antigens. Randomly selected healthy volunteers, three men and five women, were used as the eight sequenced donors. HCMV-specific IgG was detected in serum with a commercial ELISA kit to determine HCMV serostatus. Bulk peripheral blood T-cell repertoires were additionally sequenced from unsorted PBMC for about 6 donors. Reads were demultiplexed and grouped by UMI with MIGEC, and clonotypes were assembled and quantified with MiTCR. To exclude erroneous sequences, any TCR cDNA sequence not supported by at least two reads was discarded. Downstream repertoire analysis used the tcR package, and clonotypes were matched across fractions by CDR3 nucleotide sequence plus V segment. VDJmatch was used to annotate antigen specificity against VDJdb, with one amino acid substitution in CDR3 permitted.

Sequenced material: PBMCs. This receptor chain uses TRBV12-3 or TRBV12-4 and TRBJ2-3, with 9 bases in between that match TRBD2. The receptor was derived from a woman between 18 and 29 years old in good health. The CDR3 protein: CASSFQRGAGDTQYF. DNA sequence: TGTGCCAGCAGTTTCCAGCGGGGGGCGGGAGATACGCAGTATTTT.